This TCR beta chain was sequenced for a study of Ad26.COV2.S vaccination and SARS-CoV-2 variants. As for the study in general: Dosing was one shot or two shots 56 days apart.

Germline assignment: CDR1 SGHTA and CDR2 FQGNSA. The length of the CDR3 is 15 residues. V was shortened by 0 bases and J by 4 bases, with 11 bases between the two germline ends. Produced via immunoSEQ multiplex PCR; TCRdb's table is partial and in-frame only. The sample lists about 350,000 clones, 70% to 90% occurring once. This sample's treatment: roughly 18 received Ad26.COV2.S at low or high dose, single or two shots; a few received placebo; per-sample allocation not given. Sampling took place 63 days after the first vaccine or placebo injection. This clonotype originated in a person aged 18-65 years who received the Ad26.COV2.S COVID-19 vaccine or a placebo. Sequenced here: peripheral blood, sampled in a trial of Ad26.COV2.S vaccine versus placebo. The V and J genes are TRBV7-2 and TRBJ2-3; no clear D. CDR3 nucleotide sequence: TGTGCCAGCAGCTTAGCGGCAGCTGTCGCAGATACGCAGTATTTT. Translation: CASSLAAAVADTQYF.